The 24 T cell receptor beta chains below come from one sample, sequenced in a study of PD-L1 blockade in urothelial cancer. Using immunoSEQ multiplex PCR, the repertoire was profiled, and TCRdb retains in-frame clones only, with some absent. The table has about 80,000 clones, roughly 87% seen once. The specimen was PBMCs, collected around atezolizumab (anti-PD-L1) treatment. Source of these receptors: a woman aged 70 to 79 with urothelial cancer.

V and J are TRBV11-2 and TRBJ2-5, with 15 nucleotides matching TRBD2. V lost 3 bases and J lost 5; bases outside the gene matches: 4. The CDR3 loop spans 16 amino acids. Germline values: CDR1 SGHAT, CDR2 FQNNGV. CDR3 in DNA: TGTGCCAGCAGCTTCGGACTAGCGGGGGGGTGGGAGACCCAGTACTTC. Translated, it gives CASSFGLAGGWETQYF.

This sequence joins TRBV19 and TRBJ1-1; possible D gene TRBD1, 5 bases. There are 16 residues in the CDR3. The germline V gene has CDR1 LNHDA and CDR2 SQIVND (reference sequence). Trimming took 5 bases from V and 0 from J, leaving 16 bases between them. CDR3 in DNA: TGTGCCAGTAGTCGAGGAAAGGGGATCATGAACACTGAAGCTTTCTTT. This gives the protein CASSRGKGIMNTEAFF.

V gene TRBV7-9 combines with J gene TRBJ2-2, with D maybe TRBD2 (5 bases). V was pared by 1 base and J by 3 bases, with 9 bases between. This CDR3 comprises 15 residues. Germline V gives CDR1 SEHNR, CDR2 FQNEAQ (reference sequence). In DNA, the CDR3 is TGTGCCAGCAGCTTAGATGGGAGATACACCGGGGAGCTGTTTTTT. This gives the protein CASSLDGRYTGELFF. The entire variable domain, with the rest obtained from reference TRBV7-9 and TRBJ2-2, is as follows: DTGVSQNPRHKITKRGQNVTFRCDPISEHNRLYWYRQTLGQGPEFLTYFQNEAQLEKSRLLSDRFSAERPKGSFSTLEIQRTEQGDSAMYLCASSLDGRYTGELFFGEGSRLTVL.

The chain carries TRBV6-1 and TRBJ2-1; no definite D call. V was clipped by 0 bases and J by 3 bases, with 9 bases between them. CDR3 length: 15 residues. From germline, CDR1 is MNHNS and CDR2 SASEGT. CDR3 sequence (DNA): TGTGCCAGCAGTGAAGCTCCCGAACTCTACAATGAGCAGTTCTTC. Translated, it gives CASSEAPELYNEQFF.

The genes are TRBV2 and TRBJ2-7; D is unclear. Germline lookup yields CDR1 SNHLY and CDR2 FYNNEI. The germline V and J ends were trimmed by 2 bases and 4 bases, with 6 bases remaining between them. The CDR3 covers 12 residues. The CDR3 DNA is TGTGCCAGCAGTGAATCAGGTTACGAGCAGTACTTC. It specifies CASSESGYEQYF.

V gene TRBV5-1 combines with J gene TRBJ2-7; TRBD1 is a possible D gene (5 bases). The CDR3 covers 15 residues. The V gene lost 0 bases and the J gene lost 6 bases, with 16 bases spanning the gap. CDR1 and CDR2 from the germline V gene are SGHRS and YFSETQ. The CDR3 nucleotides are TGCGCCAGCAGCTTGGATGGGGCTATGGGGTCCGAGCAGTACTTC. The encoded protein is CASSLDGAMGSEQYF. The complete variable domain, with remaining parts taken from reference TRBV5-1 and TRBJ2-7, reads KAGVTQTPRYLIKTRGQQVTLSCSPISGHRSVSWYQQTPGQGLQFLFEYFSETQRNKGNFPGRFSGRQFSNSRSEMNVSTLELGDSALYLCASSLDGAMGSEQYFGPGTRLTVT.

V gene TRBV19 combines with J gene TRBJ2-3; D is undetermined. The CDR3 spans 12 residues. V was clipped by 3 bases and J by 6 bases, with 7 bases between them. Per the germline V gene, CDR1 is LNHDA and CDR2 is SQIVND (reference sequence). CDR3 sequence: CASSITGDTQYF. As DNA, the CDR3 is TGTGCCAGTAGTATCACCGGGGATACGCAGTATTTT.

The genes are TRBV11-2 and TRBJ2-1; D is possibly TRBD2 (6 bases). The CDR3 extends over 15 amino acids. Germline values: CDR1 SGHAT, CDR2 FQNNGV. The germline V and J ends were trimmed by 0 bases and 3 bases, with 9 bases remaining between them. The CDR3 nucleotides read TGTGCCAGCAGCTTAGATGTGGGGGGCTACAATGAGCAGTTCTTC. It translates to CASSLDVGGYNEQFF.

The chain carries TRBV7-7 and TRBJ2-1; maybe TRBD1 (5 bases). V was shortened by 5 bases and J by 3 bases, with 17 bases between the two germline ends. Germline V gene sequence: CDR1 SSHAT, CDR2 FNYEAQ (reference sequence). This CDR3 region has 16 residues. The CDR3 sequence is CASSPRSRASYNEQFF. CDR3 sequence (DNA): TGTGCCAGCAGCCCACGCTCCAGGGCGAGCTACAATGAGCAGTTCTTC.

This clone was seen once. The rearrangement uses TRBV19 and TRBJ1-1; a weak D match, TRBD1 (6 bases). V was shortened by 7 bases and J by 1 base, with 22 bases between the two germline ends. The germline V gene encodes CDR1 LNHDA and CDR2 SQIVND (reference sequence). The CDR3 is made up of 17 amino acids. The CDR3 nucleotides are TGTGCCAGTACGATAAGGGGGTCGGCAGCTTCGAACACTGAAGCTTTCTTT. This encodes CASTIRGSAASNTEAFF.

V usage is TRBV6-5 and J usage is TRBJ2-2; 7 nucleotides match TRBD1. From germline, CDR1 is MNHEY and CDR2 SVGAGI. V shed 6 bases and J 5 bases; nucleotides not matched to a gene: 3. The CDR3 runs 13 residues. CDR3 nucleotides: TGTGCCAGCAGAACGACAGGGACCGGGGAGCTGTTTTTT. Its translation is CASRTTGTGELFF.

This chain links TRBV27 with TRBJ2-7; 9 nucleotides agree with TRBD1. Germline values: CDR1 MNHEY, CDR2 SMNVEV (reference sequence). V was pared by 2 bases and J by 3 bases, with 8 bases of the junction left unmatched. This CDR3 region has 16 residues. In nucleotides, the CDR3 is TGTGCCAGCAGTTTAGCGTCCGGGACAGGGCTCTACGAGCAGTACTTC. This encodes CASSLASGTGLYEQYF.

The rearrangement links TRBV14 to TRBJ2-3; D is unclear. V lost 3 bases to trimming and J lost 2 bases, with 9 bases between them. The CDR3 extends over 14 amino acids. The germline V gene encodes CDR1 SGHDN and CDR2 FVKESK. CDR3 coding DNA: TGTGCCAGCAGCCATTCCAGACACACAGATACGCAGTATTTT. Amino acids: CASSHSRHTDTQYF.

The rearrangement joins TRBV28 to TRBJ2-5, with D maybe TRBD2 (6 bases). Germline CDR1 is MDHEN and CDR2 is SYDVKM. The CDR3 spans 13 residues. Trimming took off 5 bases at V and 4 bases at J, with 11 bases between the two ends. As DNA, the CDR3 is TGTGCCAGCAGTCGGAGGGTTGGAGAGACCCAGTACTTC. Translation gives CASSRRVGETQYF.

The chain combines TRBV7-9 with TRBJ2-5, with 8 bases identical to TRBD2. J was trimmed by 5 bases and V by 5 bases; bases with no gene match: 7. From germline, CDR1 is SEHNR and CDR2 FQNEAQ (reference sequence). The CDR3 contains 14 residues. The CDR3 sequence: CASSEPGLGETQYF. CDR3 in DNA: TGTGCCAGCAGCGAACCGGGACTAGGGGAGACCCAGTACTTC.

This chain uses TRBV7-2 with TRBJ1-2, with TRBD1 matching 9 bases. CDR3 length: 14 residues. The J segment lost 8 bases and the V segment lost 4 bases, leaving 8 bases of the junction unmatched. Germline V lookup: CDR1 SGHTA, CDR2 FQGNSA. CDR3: CASSSSQGARGYTF. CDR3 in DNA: TGTGCCAGCAGCTCATCACAGGGGGCAAGGGGCTACACCTTC.

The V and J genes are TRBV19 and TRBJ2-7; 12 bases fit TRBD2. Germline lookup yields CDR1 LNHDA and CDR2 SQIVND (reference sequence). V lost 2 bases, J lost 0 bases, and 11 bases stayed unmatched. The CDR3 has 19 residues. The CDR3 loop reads CASSINPPGLAGASYEQYF. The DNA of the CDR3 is TGTGCCAGTAGTATAAACCCTCCGGGACTAGCGGGCGCCTCCTACGAGCAGTACTTC.

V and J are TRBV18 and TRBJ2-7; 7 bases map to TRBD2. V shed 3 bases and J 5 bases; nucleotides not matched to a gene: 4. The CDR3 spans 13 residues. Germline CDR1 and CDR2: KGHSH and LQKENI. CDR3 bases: TGTGCCAGCTCACCCGGGGGGACCAACGAGCAGTACTTC. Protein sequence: CASSPGGTNEQYF.

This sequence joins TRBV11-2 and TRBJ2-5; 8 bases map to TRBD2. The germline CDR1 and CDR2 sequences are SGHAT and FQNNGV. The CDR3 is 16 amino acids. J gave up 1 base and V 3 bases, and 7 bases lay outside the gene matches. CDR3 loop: CASSFLSGGLQETQYF. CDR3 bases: TGTGCCAGCAGCTTTCTCAGCGGGGGACTCCAAGAGACCCAGTACTTC.

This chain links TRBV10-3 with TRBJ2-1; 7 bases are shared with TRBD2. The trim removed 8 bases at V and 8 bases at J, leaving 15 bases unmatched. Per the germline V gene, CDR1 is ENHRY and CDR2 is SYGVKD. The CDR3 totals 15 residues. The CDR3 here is CAISNGLADLYEQFF. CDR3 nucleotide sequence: TGTGCCATCTCGAATGGGCTAGCGGACCTCTATGAGCAGTTCTTC.

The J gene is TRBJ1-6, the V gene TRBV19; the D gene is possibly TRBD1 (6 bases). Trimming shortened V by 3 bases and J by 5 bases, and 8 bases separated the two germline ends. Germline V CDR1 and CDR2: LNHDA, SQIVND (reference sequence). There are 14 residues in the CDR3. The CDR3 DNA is TGTGCCAGTAGTATCCGACAGGATAATTCACCCCTCCACTTT. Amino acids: CASSIRQDNSPLHF.

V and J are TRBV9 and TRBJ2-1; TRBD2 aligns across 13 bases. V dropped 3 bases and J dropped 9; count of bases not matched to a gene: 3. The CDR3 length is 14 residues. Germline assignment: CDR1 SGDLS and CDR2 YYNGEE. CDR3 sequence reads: CASSGRTSGGEQFF. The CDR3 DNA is TGTGCCAGCAGCGGACGGACTAGCGGGGGTGAGCAGTTCTTC.

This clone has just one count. The chain's CDR3 is CASSYGGGYTDTQYF. The CDR3 region has the DNA TGTGCCAGCAGTTACGGCGGTGGATACACAGATACGCAGTATTTT. The J gene is TRBJ2-3, the V gene TRBV6-5; D not certain. Germline CDR1 and CDR2: MNHEY and SVGAGI. CDR3 length equals 15 residues. Deletions cut 2 bases from V and 2 bases from J, with 11 bases between.

The CDR3 spells CASSFYSQETQYF. The CDR3 DNA reads as TGTGCCAGCAGCTTTTATAGCCAAGAGACCCAGTACTTC. The chain is built from TRBV7-2 and TRBJ2-5; D remains ambiguous. V was pared by 3 bases and J by 1 base, with 6 bases between. The CDR3 contains 13 residues. Germline V gene sequence: CDR1 SGHTA, CDR2 FQGNSA.